The 12 T cell receptor beta chains below all came from one sample that was sequenced in a study of radiotherapy plus CTLA-4 blockade in lung cancer. The table came from immunoSEQ multiplex PCR; TCRdb's copy has only in-frame clones and leaves some out. The repertoire holds roughly 73,000 clones, with roughly 87% as singletons. The sample here was peripheral blood, taken from a patient treated with radiotherapy plus ipilimumab. The receptors shown here come from a human donor with non-small cell lung cancer that progressed on radiotherapy plus ipilimumab.

The chain combines TRBV28 with TRBJ2-3; D is uncertain. CDR3 length: 16 amino acids. V lost 5 bases and J lost 0, with 15 bases in between. Germline values: CDR1 MDHEN, CDR2 SYDVKM. Written as DNA, the CDR3 is TGTGCCAGCAGTCCCGTACGCCAGCCTAGCACAGATACGCAGTATTTT. Translated, it gives CASSPVRQPSTDTQYF. The full variable domain, completed using reference TRBV28 and TRBJ2-3, is DVKVTQSSRYLVKRTGEKVFLECVQDMDHENMFWYRQDPGLGLRLIYFSYDVKMKEKGDIPEGYSVSREKKERFSLILESASTNQTSMYLCASSPVRQPSTDTQYFGPGTRLTVL.

The chain joins TRBV5-1 to TRBJ2-3, with 9 positions matching TRBD1. Germline loops: CDR1 SGHRS, CDR2 YFSETQ. The CDR3 has 14 amino acids. Trimming at V came to 4 bases and at J to 5 bases, leaving 5 bases not matched to a gene. The CDR3 protein is CASSRQGVGDTQYF. In nucleotides, the CDR3 is TGCGCCAGCAGCCGACAGGGGGTGGGAGATACGCAGTATTTT.

This clone was found once. V is TRBV5-6 and J is TRBJ2-2; 7 bases match TRBD1. V was pared by 1 base and J by 6 bases, with 9 bases of the junction left unmatched. The CDR3 covers 16 residues. Germline CDR1 and CDR2: SGHDT and YYEEEE. CDR3 sequence reads: CASSLYVTGRSGELFF. CDR3 coding DNA: TGTGCCAGCAGCTTGTACGTGACAGGGCGTTCCGGGGAGCTGTTTTTT.

The chain joins TRBV15 to TRBJ2-1, with D tentatively TRBD1 or TRBD2 (5 bases each). The V end lost 0 bases, the J end lost 5 bases, and 14 bases lay between the germline ends. This CDR3 has 16 residues. The germline V gene has CDR1 LNHNV and CDR2 YYDKDF (reference sequence). The CDR3 here is CATSRDKGYGDNEQFF. The CDR3 bases are TGTGCCACCAGCAGAGATAAGGGGTACGGGGACAATGAGCAGTTCTTC.

The V and J genes are TRBV29-1 and TRBJ2-3, with 8 bases matching TRBD1. Germline CDR1 SQVTM, CDR2 ANQGSEA. V shed 7 bases and J 3 bases; nucleotides not matched to a gene: 6. This CDR3 spans 13 amino acids. DNA of the CDR3: TGCAGCGCCGGGACAGGAGGGACAGATACGCAGTATTTT. As protein: CSAGTGGTDTQYF.

This chain uses TRBV7-2 with TRBJ1-5; perhaps TRBD1 as D (5 bases). The CDR3 extends over 15 amino acids. CDR1 SGHTA and CDR2 FQGNSA come from the germline V gene. V gave up 5 bases and J gave up 0 bases, with 11 bases separating them. This CDR3 reads CASSRQHPSNQPQHF. In nucleotides, the CDR3 is TGTGCCAGCAGCCGACAGCACCCTAGCAATCAGCCCCAGCATTTT.

This chain uses TRBV7-8 with TRBJ2-1; D gene ambiguous. Germline CDR1 and CDR2: SGHVS and FQNEAQ. Between the trimmed V and J ends, which lost 5 bases and 0 bases, there was a span of 11 bases. This CDR3 is 15 amino acids long. This CDR3 reads CASSDRVDSYNEQFF. CDR3 nucleotide sequence: TGTGCCAGCAGCGATCGCGTCGACTCCTACAATGAGCAGTTCTTC.

The chain couples TRBV19 to TRBJ1-4, with D hard to call. The CDR3 loop spans 15 amino acids. Germline V gene sequence: CDR1 LNHDA, CDR2 SQIVND (reference sequence). Trimming shortened V by 5 bases and J by 8 bases, and 18 bases separated the two germline ends. CDR3 amino acids: CASSPYGTSAEKLFF. As DNA, the CDR3 is TGTGCCAGTAGTCCCTACGGCACTTCAGCGGAAAAACTGTTTTTT.

V gene TRBV5-8 combines with J gene TRBJ1-1, with 9 bases identical to TRBD1. This CDR3 has 16 residues. Germline V lookup: CDR1 SGHTS, CDR2 YDEGEE. V lost 4 bases and J lost 6; bases outside the gene matches: 13. Written as DNA, the CDR3 is TGTGCCAGCAGCCTCAGTCCCGGGACAGGGATCGCTGAAGCTTTCTTT. It encodes CASSLSPGTGIAEAFF.

V and J are TRBV4-1 and TRBJ2-2, with a weak D call TRBD1 (5 bases). CDR1 and CDR2 from the germline V gene are MGHRA and YSYEKL. The CDR3 contains 14 residues. Trimming left V 4 bases short and J 5 bases short, with 11 bases between. The CDR3 loop reads CASSPWAGTGELFF. The CDR3 bases are TGCGCCAGCAGCCCCTGGGCAGGGACCGGGGAGCTGTTTTTT.

Here the CDR3 DNA reads TGCGCCAGCAGCCAAGAAAGGGTCACAGATACGCAGTATTTT. Translation: CASSQERVTDTQYF. The V call is TRBV4-1, the J call TRBJ2-3, with no clear D. Trimming stripped 0 bases from V and 2 bases from J, with 6 bases between. Germline V gene data show CDR1 as MGHRA and CDR2 as YSYEKL. This CDR3 is built from 14 residues.

The chain couples TRBV5-6 to TRBJ2-3, with 8 bases aligning to TRBD2. Germline-derived CDR1 and CDR2 are SGHDT and YYEEEE. V dropped 1 base and J dropped 2; count of bases not matched to a gene: 6. The CDR3 has 16 amino acids. CDR3 sequence (DNA): TGTGCCAGCAGCTTGTCTCCGACTAGCGCCACAGATACGCAGTATTTT. It codes for CASSLSPTSATDTQYF.